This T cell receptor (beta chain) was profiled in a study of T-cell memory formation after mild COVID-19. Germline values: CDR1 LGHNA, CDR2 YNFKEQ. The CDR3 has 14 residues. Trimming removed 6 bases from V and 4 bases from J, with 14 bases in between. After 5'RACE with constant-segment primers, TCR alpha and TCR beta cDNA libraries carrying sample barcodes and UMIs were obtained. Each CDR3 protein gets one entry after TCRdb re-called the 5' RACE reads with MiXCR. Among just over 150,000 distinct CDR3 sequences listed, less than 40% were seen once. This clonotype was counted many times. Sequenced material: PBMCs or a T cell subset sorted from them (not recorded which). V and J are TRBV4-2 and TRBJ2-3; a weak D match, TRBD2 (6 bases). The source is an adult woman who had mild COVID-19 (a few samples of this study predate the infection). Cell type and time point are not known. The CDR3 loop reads CASRRDREADTQYF. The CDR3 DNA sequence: TGTGCCAGCAGGAGGGATAGGGAGGCAGATACGCAGTATTTT.